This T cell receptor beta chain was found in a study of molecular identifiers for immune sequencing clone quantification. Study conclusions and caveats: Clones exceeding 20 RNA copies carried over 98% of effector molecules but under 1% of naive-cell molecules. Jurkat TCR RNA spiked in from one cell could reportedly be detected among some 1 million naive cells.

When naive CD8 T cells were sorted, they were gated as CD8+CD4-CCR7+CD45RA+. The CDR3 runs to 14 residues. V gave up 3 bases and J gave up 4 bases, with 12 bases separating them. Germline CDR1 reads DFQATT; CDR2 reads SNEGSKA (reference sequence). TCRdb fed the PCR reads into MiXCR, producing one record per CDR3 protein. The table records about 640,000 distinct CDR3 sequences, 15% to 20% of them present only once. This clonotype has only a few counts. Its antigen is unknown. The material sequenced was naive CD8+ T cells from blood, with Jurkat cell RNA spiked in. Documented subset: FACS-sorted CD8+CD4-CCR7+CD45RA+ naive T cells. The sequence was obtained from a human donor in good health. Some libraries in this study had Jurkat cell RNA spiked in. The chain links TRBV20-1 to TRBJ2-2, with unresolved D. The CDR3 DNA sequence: TGCAGTGCTAGGTTCGACATCTCCACCGGGGAGCTGTTTTTT. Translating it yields CSARFDISTGELFF.